This T cell receptor beta chain was identified in a study of OX40 agonist ivuxolimab in advanced cancers. Trimming left V 1 base short and J 6 bases short, with 7 bases between. The CDR3 is 13 amino acids. Germline V CDR1 and CDR2: KGHSH, LQKENI. The method was immunoSEQ multiplex PCR; TCRdb's version includes in-frame clones alone and lacks a portion of them. Of roughly 50,000 clones in the sample, just under 85% are singletons; the top ten hold approximately 1.3%. This clone showed up just a few times. Sequenced material: CD4+ or CD8+ T cells sorted from blood, taken in a trial of the OX40 agonist ivuxolimab. The chain employs TRBV18 and TRBJ2-1, with D possibly matching TRBD1 (5 bases). The clonotype originates from an adult with an advanced solid tumor such as melanoma, head and neck, liver or kidney cancer. The CDR3 bases are TGTGCCAGCTCACCACAGGGGATCAATGAGCAGTTCTTC. Translated: CASSPQGINEQFF. The full variable domain, its missing parts supplied by reference TRBV18 and TRBJ2-1, is NAGVMQNPRHLVRRRGQEARLRCSPMKGHSHVYWYRQLPEEGLKFMVYLQKENIIDESGMPKERFSAEFPKEGPSILRIQQVVRGDSAAYFCASSPQGINEQFFGPGTRLTVL.